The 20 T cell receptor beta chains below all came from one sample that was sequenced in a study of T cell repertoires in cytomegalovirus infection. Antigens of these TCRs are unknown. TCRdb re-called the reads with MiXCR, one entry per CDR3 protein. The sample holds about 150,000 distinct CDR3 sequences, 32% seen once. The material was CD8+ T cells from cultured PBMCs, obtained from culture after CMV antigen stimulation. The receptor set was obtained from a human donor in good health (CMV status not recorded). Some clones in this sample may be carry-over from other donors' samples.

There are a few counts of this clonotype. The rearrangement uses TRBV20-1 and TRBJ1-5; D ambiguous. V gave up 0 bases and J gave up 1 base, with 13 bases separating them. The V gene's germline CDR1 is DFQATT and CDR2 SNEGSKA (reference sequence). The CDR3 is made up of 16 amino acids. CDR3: CSAREDRSISNQPQHF. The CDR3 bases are TGCAGTGCTAGAGAGGACCGATCGATAAGCAATCAGCCCCAGCATTTT.

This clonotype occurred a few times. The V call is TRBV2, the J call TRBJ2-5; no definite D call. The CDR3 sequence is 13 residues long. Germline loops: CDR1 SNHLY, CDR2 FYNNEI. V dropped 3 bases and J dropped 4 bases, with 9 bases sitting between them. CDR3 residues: CASSEPVGETQYF. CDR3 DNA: TGTGCCAGCAGTGAGCCGGTGGGAGAGACCCAGTACTTC. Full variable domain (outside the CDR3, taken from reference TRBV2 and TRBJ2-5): EPEVTQTPSHQVTQMGQEVILRCVPISNHLYFYWYRQILGQKVEFLVSFYNNEISEKSEIFDDQFSVERPDGSNFTLKIRSTKLEDSAMYFCASSEPVGETQYFGPGTRLLVL.

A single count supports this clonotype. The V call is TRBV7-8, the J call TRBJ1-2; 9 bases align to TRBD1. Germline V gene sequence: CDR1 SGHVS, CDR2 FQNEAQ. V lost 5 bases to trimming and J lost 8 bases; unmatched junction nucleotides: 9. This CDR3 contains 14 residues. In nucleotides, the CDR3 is TGTGCCAGCAGCCTCGGGACAGGGTATCAGGGCTACACCTTC. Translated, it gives CASSLGTGYQGYTF.

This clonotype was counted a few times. CDR3 sequence (DNA): TGTGCCAGCAGTTACCGGACGGGCAATCAGCCCCAGCATTTT. Translation: CASSYRTGNQPQHF. The chain has TRBV6-5 and TRBJ1-5; D is unclear. Per germline, CDR1 MNHEY and CDR2 SVGAGI. The CDR3 is 14 amino acids. V lost 2 bases and J 2 bases, leaving 7 bases between the germline ends.

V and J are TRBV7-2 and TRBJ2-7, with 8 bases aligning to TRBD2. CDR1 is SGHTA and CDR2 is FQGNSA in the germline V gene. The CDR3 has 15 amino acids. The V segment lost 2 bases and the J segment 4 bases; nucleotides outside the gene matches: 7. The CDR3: CASSLSGGAGYEQYF. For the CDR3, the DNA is TGTGCCAGCAGCTTATCCGGGGGGGCTGGGTACGAGCAGTACTTC.

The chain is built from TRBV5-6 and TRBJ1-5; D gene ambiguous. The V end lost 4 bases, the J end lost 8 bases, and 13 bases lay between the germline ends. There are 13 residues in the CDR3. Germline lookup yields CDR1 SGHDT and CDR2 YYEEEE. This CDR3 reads CASSATNEKPQHF. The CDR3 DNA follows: TGTGCCAGCAGCGCCACGAACGAGAAGCCCCAGCATTTT.

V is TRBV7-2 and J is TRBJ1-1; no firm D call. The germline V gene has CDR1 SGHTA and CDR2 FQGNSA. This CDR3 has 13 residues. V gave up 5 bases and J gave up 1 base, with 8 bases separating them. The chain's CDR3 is CASSEAWNTEAFF. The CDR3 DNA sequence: TGTGCCAGCAGCGAGGCCTGGAACACTGAAGCTTTCTTT.

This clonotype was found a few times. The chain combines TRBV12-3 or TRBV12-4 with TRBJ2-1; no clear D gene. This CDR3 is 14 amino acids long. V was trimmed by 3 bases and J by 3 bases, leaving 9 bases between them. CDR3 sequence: CASSFAALYNEQFF. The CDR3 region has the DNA TGTGCCAGCAGTTTTGCAGCCCTCTACAATGAGCAGTTCTTC.

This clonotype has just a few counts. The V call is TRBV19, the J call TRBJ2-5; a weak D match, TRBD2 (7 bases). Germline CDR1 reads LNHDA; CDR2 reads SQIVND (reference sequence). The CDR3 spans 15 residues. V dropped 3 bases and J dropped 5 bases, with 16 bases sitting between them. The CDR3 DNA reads TGTGCCAGTAGTATTGATGCGGGGGCGGCGGAGACCCAGTACTTC. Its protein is CASSIDAGAAETQYF. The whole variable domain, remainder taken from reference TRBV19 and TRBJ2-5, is DGGITQSPKYLFRKEGQNVTLSCEQNLNHDAMYWYRQDPGQGLRLIYYSQIVNDFQKGDIAEGYSVSREKKESFPLTVTSAQKNPTAFYLCASSIDAGAAETQYFGPGTRLLVL.

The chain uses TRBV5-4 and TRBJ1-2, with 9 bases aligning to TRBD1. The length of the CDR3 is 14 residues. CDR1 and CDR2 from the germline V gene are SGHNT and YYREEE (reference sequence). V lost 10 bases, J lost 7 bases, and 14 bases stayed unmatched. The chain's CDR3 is CAQQVQGTGFGYTF. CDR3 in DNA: TGTGCCCAGCAGGTTCAGGGGACAGGGTTTGGCTACACCTTC. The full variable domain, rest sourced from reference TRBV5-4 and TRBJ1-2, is ETGVTQSPTHLIKTRGQQVTLRCSSQSGHNTVSWYQQALGQGPQFIFQYYREEENGRGNFPPRFSGLQFPNYSSELNVNALELDDSALYLCAQQVQGTGFGYTFGSGTRLTVV.

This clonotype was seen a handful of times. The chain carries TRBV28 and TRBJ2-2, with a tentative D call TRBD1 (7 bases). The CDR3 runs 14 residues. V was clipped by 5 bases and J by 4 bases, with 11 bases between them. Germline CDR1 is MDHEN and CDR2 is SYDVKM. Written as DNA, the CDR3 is TGTGCCAGCAGTGCGGGACAGAGCACCGGGGAGCTGTTTTTT. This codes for CASSAGQSTGELFF.

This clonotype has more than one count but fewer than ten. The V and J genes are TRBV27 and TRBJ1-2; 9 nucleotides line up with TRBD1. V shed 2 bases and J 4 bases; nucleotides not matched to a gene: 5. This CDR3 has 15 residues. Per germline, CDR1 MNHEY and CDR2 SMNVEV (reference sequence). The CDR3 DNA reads TGTGCCAGCAGTTTAACAGGACAGGGGAGCTATGGCTACACCTTC. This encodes CASSLTGQGSYGYTF.

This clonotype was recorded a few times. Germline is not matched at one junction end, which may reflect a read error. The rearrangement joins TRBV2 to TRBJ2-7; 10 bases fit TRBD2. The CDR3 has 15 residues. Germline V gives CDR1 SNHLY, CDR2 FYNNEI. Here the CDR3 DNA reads TGTGCCAGCAGGGAAGTAGCGGGGGGTCACTACGAGCAGTACTTC. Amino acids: CASREVAGGHYEQYF.

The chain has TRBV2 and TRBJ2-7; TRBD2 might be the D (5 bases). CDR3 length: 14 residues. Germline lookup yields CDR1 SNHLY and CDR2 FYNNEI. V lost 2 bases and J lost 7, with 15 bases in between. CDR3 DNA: TGTGCCAGCAGTGAATGGCCCGGGAATGGGGAGCAGTACTTC. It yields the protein CASSEWPGNGEQYF.

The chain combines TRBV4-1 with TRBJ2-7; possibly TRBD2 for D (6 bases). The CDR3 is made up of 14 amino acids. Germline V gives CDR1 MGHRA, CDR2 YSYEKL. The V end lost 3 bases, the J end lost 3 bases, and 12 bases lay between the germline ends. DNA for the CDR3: TGCGCCAGCAGCCACCAGACGGGGGACTACGAGCAGTACTTC. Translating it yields CASSHQTGDYEQYF.

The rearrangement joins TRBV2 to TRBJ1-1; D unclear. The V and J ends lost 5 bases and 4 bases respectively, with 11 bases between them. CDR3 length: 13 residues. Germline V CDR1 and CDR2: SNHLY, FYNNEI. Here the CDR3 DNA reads TGTGCCAGCAGTCCGACTGTCGGCACTGAAGCTTTCTTT. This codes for CASSPTVGTEAFF.

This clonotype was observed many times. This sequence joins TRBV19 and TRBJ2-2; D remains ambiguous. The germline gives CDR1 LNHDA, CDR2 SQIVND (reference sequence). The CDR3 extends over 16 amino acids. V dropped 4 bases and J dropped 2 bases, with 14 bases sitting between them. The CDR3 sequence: CASSRDSWPNTGELFF. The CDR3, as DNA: TGTGCCAGTAGTAGGGATTCGTGGCCCAACACCGGGGAGCTGTTTTTT.

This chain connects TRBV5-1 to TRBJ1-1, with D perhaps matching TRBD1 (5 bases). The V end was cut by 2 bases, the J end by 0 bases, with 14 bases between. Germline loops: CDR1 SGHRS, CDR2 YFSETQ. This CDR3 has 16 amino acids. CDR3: CASSFLGPSMNTEAFF. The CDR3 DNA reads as TGCGCCAGCAGCTTTTTGGGGCCATCCATGAACACTGAAGCTTTCTTT.

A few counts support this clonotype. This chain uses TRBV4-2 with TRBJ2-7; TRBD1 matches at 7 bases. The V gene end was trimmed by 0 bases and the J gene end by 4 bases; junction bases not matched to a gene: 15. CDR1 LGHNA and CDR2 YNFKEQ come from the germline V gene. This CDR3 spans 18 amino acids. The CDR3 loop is CASSQDEGQRGLGYEQYF. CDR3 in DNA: TGTGCCAGCAGCCAAGATGAGGGACAGCGTGGACTGGGGTACGAGCAGTACTTC.

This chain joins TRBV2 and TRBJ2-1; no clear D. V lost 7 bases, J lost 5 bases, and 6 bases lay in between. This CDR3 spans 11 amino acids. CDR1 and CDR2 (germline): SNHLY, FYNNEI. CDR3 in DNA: TGTGCCAGCACCAGAGACAATGAGCAGTTCTTC. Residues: CASTRDNEQFF.